This TCR beta chain originates from a study of Ad26.COV2.S vaccination and SARS-CoV-2 variants. In germline, CDR1 is SGHRS, CDR2 YFSETQ. This CDR3 region has 14 residues. Trimming cost V 3 bases and J 3 bases, with 13 bases left between them. Regarding the study as a whole: Vaccinated individuals (as opposed to placebo recipients) had higher spike-specific TCR breadth.

Clones were read by immunoSEQ multiplex PCR, and TCRdb kept only the in-frame ones, dropping some. This sample has roughly 450,000 clones, with over 75% found just once. Regarding this clone: What it binds is not known.

Treatment given: about 20 received Ad26.COV2.S at low or high dose, single or two shots; 5 received placebo; per-sample allocation not given. Collection of samples fell on day 63 after the first vaccine or placebo injection. The rearrangement joins TRBV5-1 to TRBJ2-7, with D tentatively TRBD2 (6 bases). The sequence came from a person aged 18-60 years who received the Ad26.COV2.S COVID-19 vaccine or a placebo. This specimen was peripheral blood, taken in a trial of Ad26.COV2.S vaccine versus placebo. The CDR3, as DNA: TGCGCCAGCAGCTGGGACCCTAGCGTCTACGAGCAGTACTTC. Amino acids: CASSWDPSVYEQYF.